This T cell receptor (beta chain) stems from a study of CD8+ T cells in alopecia areata listed by TCRdb under 2018. Background for the entire study: The treated patients took part in an open-label pilot trial in which moderate-to-severe alopecia areata was treated with oral tofacitinib at 5 to 10 mg twice daily. Tofacitinib was administered for 6 to 18 months, and 6 months of follow-up off drug were then conducted to assess delayed response and recurrence. The SALT score, which quantifies the percentage of affected scalp surface area, was used to measure disease severity in treated patients. High-throughput TCRbeta sequencing was used to examine T cell clonal expansion in alopecia areata in both the C3H/HeJ mouse model and human patients. Scalp tissue and sorted CD4+ and CD8+ peripheral blood T cells from patchy and totalis/universalis alopecia areata patients and from healthy controls were covered by human TCRbeta sequencing. Tofacitinib-treated patients had biopsies at baseline and at 4 and 24 weeks of treatment, with a later scalp biopsy in several patients. Scalp clonality was compared across normal scalp (n=4), patchy alopecia areata scalp (n=8), and alopecia totalis/universalis scalp (n=8). RNA was obtained with the PAXgene miRNA kit for fixed scalp, the miRNeasy kit for PBMCs, and the RNeasy kit for mouse skin. immunoSEQ multiplex PCR using 35 Vbeta forward primers and 13 Jbeta reverse primers was used to amplify TCRbeta CDR3 regions.

Library preparation used the immunoSEQ multiplex PCR assay. To provide template for TCR sequencing, every sample had RNA extracted and reverse transcribed into cDNA. SuperScript III was used to make first-strand cDNA, primed with a 2:1 mix of oligo-dT and random hexamers. A synthetic immune receptor repertoire was used to assess amplification bias, and residual bias was removed computationally. Per the authors' processing: After raw reads were preprocessed to remove errors, the CDR3 was defined following IMGT conventions as running from the conserved cysteine to phenylalanine. Clonality was computed as 1 minus the Shannon entropy, with the entropy normalized by log2 of the number of productive unique TCRs. Scalp TCRbeta sequences were cross-referenced with sorted blood CD4 and CD8 repertoires so that the CD4 or CD8 identity of scalp clones could be inferred. The immuneACCESS repertoire file appears here via TCRdb, limited to in-frame rearrangements. These files lack a portion of the clones; in checked studies, under half of the deficit traces to unresolved V genes, and the cause of the others is not known. V and J calls and clone size follow that table, whereas D and trimming were derived from the DNA. The sample includes around 4,600 clones, with about 62% observed a single time. Over 9.5% of the sample is held by the ten biggest clonotypes.

The full study reports these points: Compared with normal scalp, lesional scalp, particularly in alopecia totalis/universalis, had higher clonality and more expanded CD8+ clones, which suggests antigenic drive. Tofacitinib significantly lowered scalp clonality and the number of expanded CD8+ clones among the top 100 scalp clones. Because the treated cohort was small and included a single nonresponder, larger studies are needed to assess links between baseline CD8+ expansion and response. During tofacitinib treatment, many expanded lesional clones stuck around in both scalp and blood, and this persistence may partly explain why relapse happens after treatment is stopped. Scalp TCR repertoire analysis is complicated because resident alphabeta T cells in normal human skin are also sequenced, whereas mouse skin is dominated by gammadelta T cells. Shared TCR sequences between patients were less evident than in mice, which may be partly attributable to HLA diversity in the patient population.

Interpreted using the paper, the time point label stands for: less than five weeks on oral tofacitinib. The intended sense of this specimen's treatment or condition label: oral pan-JAK inhibitor, 5-10 mg twice daily. From alopecia areata patients, peripheral blood was collected along with lesional scalp punch biopsies. Scalp biopsies from humans were placed right away in PAXgene tissue containers for fixation. Concerning this clone itself: What antigen it recognizes has not been identified. No qualities accompany the bases; no much larger clone lies one base away.

Specimen: skin, collected at week 4, from a patient treated with tofacitinib. The receptor comes from a human donor with alopecia areata.

This receptor has the CDR3 CASMGLPGRSYNEQFF. Here is the DNA: TGTGCCAGTATGGGCTTACCGGGACGATCCTACAATGAGCAGTTCTTC. This receptor chain uses TRBV19 and TRBJ2-1, with the D segment possibly TRBD1 or TRBD2, each aligning over 5 bases. The CDR3 contains 16 residues, cysteine and phenylalanine counted. Only the CDR3 DNA is retained, 48 bases long and in frame from the first base. The trim is 7 bases for V and 1 base for J, with a gap of 17 bases between the germline ends. Taken from the germline V gene (reference sequence), the CDR1 and CDR2 loops are LNHDA and SQIVND.